The T cell receptor beta chain under discussion was sequenced for a study of blood T cells in healthy people across ages. To note about this clonotype: Its antigen is not known.

Whole-study findings and limits: The authors considered diversity estimates from one million T cells to be underestimates. Both higher diversity and more naive CD4+ cells marked long-lived donors when set against aged donors.

This CDR3 contains 16 residues. The V end lost 4 bases, the J end lost 0 bases, and 13 bases lay between the germline ends. In germline, CDR1 is LGHDT, CDR2 YNNKEL (reference sequence). The use of a sample-barcoded 5' primer and a J-beta primer mix characterized a second PCR of roughly 7 to 11 cycles. In TCRdb, the 5' RACE reads were re-called with MiXCR into one record per CDR3 protein. This table has some 700,000 distinct CDR3 sequences, about a fifth appearing once. Donors ranged from roughly 6 to 100 years old and were healthy Caucasians in Russia. The rearrangement links TRBV3-1 to TRBJ2-4; no reliable D call. Sequenced input: blood. This clonotype was sampled from an older man in good health. The CDR3 here is CASSPRVALAKNIQYF. The CDR3 nucleotides read TGTGCCAGCAGCCCCCGGGTGGCTCTAGCCAAAAACATTCAGTACTTC. Supplemented by reference TRBV3-1 and TRBJ2-4, the full variable domain reads DTAVSQTPKYLVTQMGNDKSIKCEQNLGHDTMYWYKQDSKKFLKIMFSYNNKELIINETVPNRFSPKSPDKAHLNLHINSLELGDSAVYFCASSPRVALAKNIQYFGAGTRLSVL.